This TCR beta chain comes out of a study of OX40 agonist ivuxolimab in advanced cancers. Germline V lookup: CDR1 MNHEY, CDR2 SMNVEV (reference sequence). CDR3 length equals 14 residues. The V end lost 2 bases, the J end lost 7 bases, and 11 bases lay between the germline ends. Sequencing used immunoSEQ multiplex PCR; TCRdb keeps in-frame clones, though not all of them. Of roughly 86,000 clones listed, 80% to 95% are singletons. The study's findings and limits: Clonal expansion in partial responders at 0.1-3.0 mg/kg ranked among the lowest.

In the case of this clone: Its antigen is unknown.

This TCR was sampled from an adult with an advanced solid tumor such as melanoma, head and neck, liver or kidney cancer. The chain couples TRBV27 to TRBJ1-4; D remains unclear. The sample consisted of CD4+ or CD8+ T cells sorted from blood, taken in a trial of the OX40 agonist ivuxolimab. This chain's CDR3 is CASSLNRWSEKLFF. In DNA, the CDR3 is TGTGCCAGCAGTTTAAACCGGTGGAGTGAAAAACTGTTTTTT.